This note documents a single TCR beta chain sequence. Its antigen is currently unknown. The data originate from a study of cytomegalovirus exposure and HLA in healthy donors. Across the study: A prior analysis found fewer than 120 million unique TCR beta sequences from about 179 million T cells. Overall study findings and caveats: The study designated 150 to 200 TCR beta chains cytomegalovirus-associated.

PCR amplification relied on 60 Vbeta primers (plus 13 Jbeta primers). Sequencing used immunoSEQ multiplex PCR; TCRdb keeps in-frame clones, though not all of them. Found here are about 120,000 clones, roughly 79% of them singletons; the top ten hold less than 2.5%. V was clipped by 4 bases and J by 4 bases; unmatched bases: 8. Germline V gene data show CDR1 as SGHDT and CDR2 as YYEEEE. The CDR3 is made up of 16 amino acids. This TCR was recovered from a woman aged 40 to 50 in good health and CMV-seronegative. The sample consisted of PBMCs. The chain carries TRBV5-6 and TRBJ2-7; 13 bases are a match to TRBD2. CDR3 sequence reads: CASSPTGLAGVYEQYF. The DNA of the CDR3 is TGTGCCAGCAGCCCCACCGGACTAGCGGGGGTGTACGAGCAGTACTTC.